The 13 T cell receptor beta chains reported below all come from one sample, sequenced in a study of OX40 agonist ivuxolimab in advanced cancers. The data were produced by immunoSEQ multiplex PCR, yet TCRdb's version contains in-frame clones alone and is incomplete. The data hold 80,000 or so clones, with about 93% observed a single time. Sequences were derived from CD4+ or CD8+ T cells sorted from blood, sampled in a trial of the OX40 agonist ivuxolimab. These receptors all come from an adult with an advanced solid tumor such as melanoma, head and neck, liver or kidney cancer.

This chain connects TRBV5-1 to TRBJ2-1; 10 nucleotides line up with TRBD2. This CDR3 is built from 14 residues. Looked up from germline, CDR1 is SGHRS and CDR2 is YFSETQ. V trimming: 1 base; J trimming: 8 bases; junction bases outside the gene matches: 3. CDR3 in amino acids: CASSLPSGGYEQFF. DNA for the CDR3: TGCGCCAGCAGCTTGCCTAGCGGGGGTTATGAGCAGTTCTTC.

Comments on this clone: This CDR3 is also generated by other DNA sequences in the sample. The chain links TRBV5-1 to TRBJ2-3; D is possibly TRBD1 (5 bases). CDR3 length: 15 residues. Germline CDR1 is SGHRS and CDR2 is YFSETQ. The V end was cut by 4 bases, the J end by 1 base, with 13 bases between. CDR3 nucleotides: TGCGCCAGCAGCCTGCAGGGTGGGGGCACAGATACGCAGTATTTT. Its protein product is CASSLQGGGTDTQYF.

The chain joins TRBV7-9 to TRBJ2-3; 14 positions match TRBD2. CDR3 size: 19 residues. V lost 4 bases to trimming and J lost 0 bases; unmatched junction nucleotides: 9. The V gene's germline CDR1 is SEHNR and CDR2 FQNEAQ (reference sequence). CDR3 region: CASSYGLAGGSVSTDTQYF. CDR3 bases: TGTGCCAGCAGCTACGGACTAGCGGGGGGATCGGTTAGCACAGATACGCAGTATTTT.

The chain links TRBV2 to TRBJ2-7; 11 bases are a match to TRBD2. There are 15 residues in the CDR3. V gave up 6 bases and J gave up 0 bases; unmatched junction bases: 4. Germline-derived CDR1 and CDR2 are SNHLY and FYNNEI. CDR3 nucleotides: TGTGCCAGCAGGCGAACTAGCGGGAGCTCCTACGAGCAGTACTTC. Amino acid sequence: CASRRTSGSSYEQYF.

The rearrangement links TRBV6-5 to TRBJ2-2, with a weak D call TRBD1 (5 bases). The V gene's germline CDR1 is MNHEY and CDR2 SVGAGI. There are 15 residues in the CDR3. Trimming took 8 bases from V and 1 from J, leaving 14 bases between them. In nucleotides, the CDR3 is TGTGCCAGCTCTTCTTGGGGCGAGAACACCGGGGAGCTGTTTTTT. Encoded protein: CASSSWGENTGELFF.

This clone was seen once. The chain links TRBV11-1 to TRBJ2-3; TRBD2 matches 7 bases. The CDR3 runs to 15 residues. After removal of 3 bases from V and 4 bases from J, the junction contained 7 bases not matched to a gene. Germline-derived CDR1 and CDR2 are SGHAT and FQDESV (reference sequence). The CDR3 sequence is CASSLQTSTPDTQYF. The CDR3 region has the DNA TGTGCCAGCAGCTTGCAGACTAGCACCCCAGATACGCAGTATTTT.

The chain employs TRBV18 and TRBJ2-3; 12 positions agree with TRBD2. The CDR3 loop spans 16 amino acids. The V gene end was trimmed by 1 base and the J gene end by 5 bases; junction bases not matched to a gene: 4. Germline V gene data show CDR1 as KGHSH and CDR2 as LQKENI. CDR3 coding DNA: TGTGCCAGCTCACCACAGACTAGCGGGAGCGGAGATACGCAGTATTTT. Its protein is CASSPQTSGSGDTQYF. The full variable domain, with the rest looked up from reference TRBV18 and TRBJ2-3, is NAGVMQNPRHLVRRRGQEARLRCSPMKGHSHVYWYRQLPEEGLKFMVYLQKENIIDESGMPKERFSAEFPKEGPSILRIQQVVRGDSAAYFCASSPQTSGSGDTQYFGPGTRLTVL.

This chain connects TRBV11-2 to TRBJ1-5; no clear D gene. Germline assignment: CDR1 SGHAT and CDR2 FQNNGV. Trimming removed 3 bases from V and 1 base from J, with 4 bases in between. The CDR3 spans 13 residues. The CDR3 is CASSFGSNQPQHF. The CDR3 bases are TGTGCCAGCAGCTTCGGCAGCAATCAGCCCCAGCATTTT. The variable domain in full, completed from reference TRBV11-2 and TRBJ1-5, reads EAGVAQSPRYKIIEKRQSVAFWCNPISGHATLYWYQQILGQGPKLLIQFQNNGVVDDSQLPKDRFSAERLKGVDSTLKIQPAKLEDSAVYLCASSFGSNQPQHFGDGTRLSIL.

The chain uses TRBV6-6 and TRBJ2-7; 9 bases match TRBD1. The trim removed 5 bases at V and 4 bases at J, leaving 9 bases unmatched. This CDR3 spans 15 amino acids. The V gene's germline CDR1 is MNHNY and CDR2 SVGAGI (reference sequence). CDR3 residues: CASSPGTGLGYEQYF. The CDR3 region has the DNA TGTGCCAGCAGTCCCGGGACAGGGCTAGGATACGAGCAGTACTTC.

J is TRBJ2-3 and V is TRBV5-1; 15 bases match TRBD2. The trim removed 4 bases at V and 2 bases at J, leaving 5 bases unmatched. Germline V lookup: CDR1 SGHRS, CDR2 YFSETQ. This CDR3 has 17 residues. This chain's CDR3 is CASSPGLAGGYTDTQYF. The CDR3 DNA follows: TGCGCCAGCAGCCCGGGACTAGCGGGGGGCTACACAGATACGCAGTATTTT.

The chain combines TRBV5-4 with TRBJ2-7, with D maybe TRBD2 (6 bases). Trimming removed 4 bases at V and 1 base at J, with 15 bases between. This CDR3 contains 15 residues. Per the germline V gene, CDR1 is SGHNT and CDR2 is YYREEE (reference sequence). Written as DNA, the CDR3 is TGTGCCAGCAGCCCAGAACTAGCAGGGTCCTACGAGCAGTACTTC. Translation gives CASSPELAGSYEQYF.

This chain links TRBV5-4 with TRBJ2-2; 8 nucleotides align to TRBD1. The CDR3 runs 15 residues. Per the germline V gene, CDR1 is SGHNT and CDR2 is YYREEE (reference sequence). V lost 4 bases, J lost 1 base, and 3 bases stayed unmatched. The CDR3 protein is CASSTGQGNTGELFF. The CDR3 coding sequence is TGTGCCAGCAGCACCGGACAGGGGAACACCGGGGAGCTGTTTTTT. Variable domain in full (rest from reference TRBV5-4 and TRBJ2-2): ETGVTQSPTHLIKTRGQQVTLRCSSQSGHNTVSWYQQALGQGPQFIFQYYREEENGRGNFPPRFSGLQFPNYSSELNVNALELDDSALYLCASSTGQGNTGELFFGEGSRLTVL.

This chain connects TRBV5-1 to TRBJ1-5, with D perhaps TRBD1 (6 bases). Germline V gene data show CDR1 as SGHRS and CDR2 as YFSETQ. V shed 0 bases and J shed 7 bases, with 14 bases lying between them. CDR3 size: 15 residues. Here the CDR3 reads CASSLEGGLGQPQHF. DNA for the CDR3: TGCGCCAGCAGCTTGGAGGGGGGGCTCGGCCAGCCCCAGCATTTT.